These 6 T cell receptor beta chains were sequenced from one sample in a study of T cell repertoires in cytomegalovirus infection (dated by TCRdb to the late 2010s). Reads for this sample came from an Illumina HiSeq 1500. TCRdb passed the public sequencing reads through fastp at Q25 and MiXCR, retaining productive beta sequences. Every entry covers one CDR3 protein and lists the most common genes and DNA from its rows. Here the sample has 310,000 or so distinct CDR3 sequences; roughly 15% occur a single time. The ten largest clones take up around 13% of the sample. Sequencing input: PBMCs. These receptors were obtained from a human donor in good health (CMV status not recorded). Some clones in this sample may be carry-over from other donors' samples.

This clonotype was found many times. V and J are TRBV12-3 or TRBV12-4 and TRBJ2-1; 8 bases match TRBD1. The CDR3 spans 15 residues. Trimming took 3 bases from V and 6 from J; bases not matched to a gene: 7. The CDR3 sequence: CASSFRWQGANEQFF. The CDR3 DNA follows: TGTGCCAGCAGTTTTCGGTGGCAGGGGGCCAATGAGCAGTTCTTC.

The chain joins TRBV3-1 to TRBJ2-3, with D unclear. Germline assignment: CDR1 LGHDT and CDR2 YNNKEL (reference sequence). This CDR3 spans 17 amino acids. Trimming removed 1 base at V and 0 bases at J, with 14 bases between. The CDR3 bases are TGTGCCAGCAGCCAAGTTATCTCCAGATCTAGCACAGATACGCAGTATTTT. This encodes CASSQVISRSSTDTQYF.

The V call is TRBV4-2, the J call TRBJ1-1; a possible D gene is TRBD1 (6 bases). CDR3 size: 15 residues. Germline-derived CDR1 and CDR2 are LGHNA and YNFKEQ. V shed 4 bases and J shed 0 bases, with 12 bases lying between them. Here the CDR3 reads CASSRDRSLNTEAFF. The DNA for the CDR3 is TGTGCCAGCAGCCGCGACAGGTCCCTGAACACTGAAGCTTTCTTT.

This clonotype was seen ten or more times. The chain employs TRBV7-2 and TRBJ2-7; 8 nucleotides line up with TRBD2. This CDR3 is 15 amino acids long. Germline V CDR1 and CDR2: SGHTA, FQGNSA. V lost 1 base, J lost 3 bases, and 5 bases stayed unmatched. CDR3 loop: CASSLEGGLGYEQYF. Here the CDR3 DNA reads TGTGCCAGCAGCTTAGAGGGGGGACTAGGCTACGAGCAGTACTTC.

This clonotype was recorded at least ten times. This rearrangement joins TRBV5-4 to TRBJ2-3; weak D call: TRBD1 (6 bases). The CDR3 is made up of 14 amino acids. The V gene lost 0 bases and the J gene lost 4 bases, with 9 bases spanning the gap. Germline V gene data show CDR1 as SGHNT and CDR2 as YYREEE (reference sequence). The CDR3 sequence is CASSLDRAPDTQYF. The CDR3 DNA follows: TGTGCCAGCAGCTTGGACAGGGCCCCAGATACGCAGTATTTT.

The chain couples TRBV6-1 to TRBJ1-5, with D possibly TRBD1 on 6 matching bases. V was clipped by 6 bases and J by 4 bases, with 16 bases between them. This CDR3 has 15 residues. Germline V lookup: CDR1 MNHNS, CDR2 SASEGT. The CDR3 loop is CASREPTGGNQPQHF. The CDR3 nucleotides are TGTGCCAGCAGGGAGCCGACAGGTGGTAATCAGCCCCAGCATTTT.